One sample yielded the 10 T cell receptor beta chains listed below, sequenced in a study of shared clonotypes between healthy human individuals. Profiling relied on immunoSEQ multiplex PCR, and the TCRdb table lists in-frame clones only, not all of them. The sample has approximately 640,000 clones, about two thirds seen once. The sample consisted of memory CD4+ T cells sorted from blood. Sample subset: CD45RA-negative fraction. Receptors originate from a woman aged 25 to 39 in good health.

This rearrangement joins TRBV7-6 to TRBJ2-3; tentatively, D is TRBD1 (7 bases). V was clipped by 6 bases and J by 1 base, with 17 bases between them. The CDR3 loop spans 16 amino acids. Germline assignment: CDR1 SGHVS and CDR2 FNYEAQ. The CDR3 DNA reads TGTGCCAGCAGAAAAGGAGGGGGCGGTGGCACAGATACGCAGTATTTT. It translates to CASRKGGGGGTDTQYF.

The chain couples TRBV7-9 to TRBJ1-2, with D maybe TRBD1 (5 bases). The V gene lost 4 bases and the J gene lost 4 bases, with 13 bases spanning the gap. The CDR3 covers 14 residues. Germline loops: CDR1 SEHNR, CDR2 FQNEAQ (reference sequence). CDR3 sequence (DNA): TGTGCCAGCAGCTCCACTCAGGGCCGCTATGGCTACACCTTC. This translates into CASSSTQGRYGYTF.

V and J are TRBV7-9 and TRBJ2-5; D might be TRBD1 or TRBD2, each matching 5 bases. CDR3 length: 13 amino acids. Trimming pared 6 bases from V and 2 bases from J, leaving 10 bases between. Germline assignment: CDR1 SEHNR and CDR2 FQNEAQ (reference sequence). The chain's CDR3 is CASRRGPQETQYF. The CDR3 DNA is TGTGCCAGCAGGAGGGGACCTCAAGAGACCCAGTACTTC.

This clone is a singleton in its sample. The V call is TRBV6-6, the J call TRBJ1-2; perhaps TRBD1 as D (5 bases). V lost 7 bases, J lost 8 bases, and 17 bases lay in between. The CDR3 totals 13 residues. The germline gives CDR1 MNHNY, CDR2 SVGAGI (reference sequence). The CDR3: CASTNPAGEGYTF. The CDR3 nucleotides are TGTGCCAGCACCAACCCCGCGGGGGAAGGCTACACCTTC.

The V call is TRBV5-4, the J call TRBJ2-1; D is possibly TRBD1 (5 bases). V lost 1 base, J lost 15 bases, and 11 bases lay in between. The CDR3 contains 11 residues. Germline CDR1 reads SGHNT; CDR2 reads YYREEE (reference sequence). CDR3 in DNA: TGTGCCAGCAGCTTGCAGACAGAAACGTTCTTC. Its translation: CASSLQTETFF.

The DNA of the CDR3 is TGTGCCAGCAGCTTAGATGAGGAACAGGGAAGTTTGGAGCAGTACTTC. It translates to CASSLDEEQGSLEQYF. This rearrangement joins TRBV7-2 to TRBJ2-7; the D gene is possibly TRBD1 (6 bases). CDR1 and CDR2 (germline): SGHTA, FQGNSA. Trimming pared 1 base from V and 7 bases from J, leaving 20 bases between. This CDR3 is built from 16 residues.

This clone was detected once. This rearrangement joins TRBV5-4 to TRBJ2-2, with 8 bases lining up with TRBD1. This CDR3 comprises 16 residues. V was pared by 4 bases and J by 1 base, with 6 bases of the junction left unmatched. Germline lookup yields CDR1 SGHNT and CDR2 YYREEE (reference sequence). As DNA, the CDR3 is TGTGCCAGCAGCCCGGGCGGACAGGGGAACACCGGGGAGCTGTTTTTT. This sequence encodes CASSPGGQGNTGELFF.

This chain links TRBV18 with TRBJ1-2; 9 nucleotides match TRBD1. Looked up from germline, CDR1 is KGHSH and CDR2 is LQKENI. V lost 3 bases and J lost 4; bases outside the gene matches: 9. CDR3 size: 16 residues. This CDR3 is CASSPPGQGDGYGYTF. The CDR3 nucleotides are TGTGCCAGCTCACCGCCGGGACAGGGAGACGGCTATGGCTACACCTTC. The entire variable domain, with the rest obtained from reference TRBV18 and TRBJ1-2, is as follows: NAGVMQNPRHLVRRRGQEARLRCSPMKGHSHVYWYRQLPEEGLKFMVYLQKENIIDESGMPKERFSAEFPKEGPSILRIQQVVRGDSAAYFCASSPPGQGDGYGYTFGSGTRLTVV.

The gene calls are TRBV7-9 and TRBJ2-7, with D perhaps matching TRBD2 (6 bases). This CDR3 comprises 13 residues. Between the trimmed V and J ends, which lost 5 bases and 4 bases, there was a span of 12 bases. The germline gives CDR1 SEHNR, CDR2 FQNEAQ (reference sequence). The CDR3 reads CASSIKTSYEQYF. The CDR3 region has the DNA TGTGCCAGCAGCATAAAGACTAGTTACGAGCAGTACTTC. Using reference TRBV7-9 and TRBJ2-7 for the parts outside the CDR3, the full variable domain is DTGVSQNPRHKITKRGQNVTFRCDPISEHNRLYWYRQTLGQGPEFLTYFQNEAQLEKSRLLSDRFSAERPKGSFSTLEIQRTEQGDSAMYLCASSIKTSYEQYFGPGTRLTVT.

The chain links TRBV5-1 to TRBJ2-3; D is undetermined. V lost 4 bases and J 0 bases, leaving 9 bases between the germline ends. The length of the CDR3 is 14 residues. In germline, CDR1 is SGHRS, CDR2 YFSETQ. The CDR3 DNA reads TGCGCCAGCAGCATTAGCCGTAGCACAGATACGCAGTATTTT. Translation: CASSISRSTDTQYF.